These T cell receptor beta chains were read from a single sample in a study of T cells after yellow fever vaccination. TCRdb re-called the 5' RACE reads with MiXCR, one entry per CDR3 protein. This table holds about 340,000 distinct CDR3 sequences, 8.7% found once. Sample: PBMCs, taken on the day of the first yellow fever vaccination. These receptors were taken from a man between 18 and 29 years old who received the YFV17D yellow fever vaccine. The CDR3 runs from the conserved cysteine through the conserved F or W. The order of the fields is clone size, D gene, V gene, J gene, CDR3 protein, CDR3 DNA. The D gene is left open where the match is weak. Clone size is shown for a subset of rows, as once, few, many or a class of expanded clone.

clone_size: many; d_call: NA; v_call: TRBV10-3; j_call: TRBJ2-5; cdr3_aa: CAISESRTQETQYF; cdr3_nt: TGTGCCATCAGTGAGTCGCGGACGCAAGAGACCCAGTACTTC
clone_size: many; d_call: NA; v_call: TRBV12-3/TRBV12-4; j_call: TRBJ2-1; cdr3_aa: CASRERNEQFF; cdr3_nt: TGTGCCAGCAGAGAGCGAAATGAGCAGTTCTTC
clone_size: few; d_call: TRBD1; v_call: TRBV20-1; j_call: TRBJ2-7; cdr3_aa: CSASGRRTGQDEQYF; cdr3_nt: TGCAGTGCTAGCGGACGCAGGACAGGGCAGGACGAGCAGTACTTC
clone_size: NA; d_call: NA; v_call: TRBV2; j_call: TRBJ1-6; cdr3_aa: CASSLLQGRNSPLHF; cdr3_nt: TGTGCCAGCAGCCTCCTTCAGGGTCGGAATTCACCCCTCCACTTT
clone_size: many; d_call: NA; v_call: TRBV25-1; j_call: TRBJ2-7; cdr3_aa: CASRGYDEQYF; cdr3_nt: TGTGCCAGCAGGGGTTACGACGAGCAGTACTTC
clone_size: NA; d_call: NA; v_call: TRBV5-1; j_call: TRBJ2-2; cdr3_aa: CASSLGQGGNTGELFF; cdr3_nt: TGCGCCAGCAGCTTGGGCCAGGGAGGGAACACCGGGGAGCTGTTTTTT
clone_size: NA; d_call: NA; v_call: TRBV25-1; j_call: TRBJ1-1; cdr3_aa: CASSAGVMNTEAFF; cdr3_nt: TGTGCCAGCAGCGCCGGGGTAATGAACACTGAAGCTTTCTTT
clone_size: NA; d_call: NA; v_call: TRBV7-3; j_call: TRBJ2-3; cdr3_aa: CASSLTRGVDTQYF; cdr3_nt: TGTGCCAGCAGCTTAACGAGAGGAGTAGATACGCAGTATTTT
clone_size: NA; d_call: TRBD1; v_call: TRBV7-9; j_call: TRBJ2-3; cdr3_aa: CASSLGGTGGTDTQYF; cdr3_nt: TGTGCCAGCAGCTTAGGGGGGACAGGGGGTACAGATACGCAGTATTTT
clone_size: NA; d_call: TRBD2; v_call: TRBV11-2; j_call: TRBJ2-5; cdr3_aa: CASSSRASGGVGETQYF; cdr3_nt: TGTGCCAGCAGCTCCCGGGCTAGCGGGGGGGTAGGAGAGACCCAGTACTTC
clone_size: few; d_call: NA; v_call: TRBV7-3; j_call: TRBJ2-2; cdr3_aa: CASSPRVKDTGELFF; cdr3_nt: TGTGCCAGCAGCCCCAGGGTGAAGGACACCGGGGAGCTGTTTTTT
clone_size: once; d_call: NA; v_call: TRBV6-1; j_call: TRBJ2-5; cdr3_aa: CASSRQGGWETQYF; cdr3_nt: TGTGCCAGCAGTCGACAGGGAGGCTGGGAGACCCAGTACTTC
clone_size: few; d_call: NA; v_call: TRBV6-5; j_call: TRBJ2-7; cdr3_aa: CASSYIDGDYEQYF; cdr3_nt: TGTGCCAGCAGTTATATCGACGGTGACTACGAGCAGTACTTC
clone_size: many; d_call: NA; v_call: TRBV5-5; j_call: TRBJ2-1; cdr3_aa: CASSFVRGPYNEQFF; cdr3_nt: TGTGCCAGCAGCTTTGTGCGGGGGCCATACAATGAGCAGTTCTTC
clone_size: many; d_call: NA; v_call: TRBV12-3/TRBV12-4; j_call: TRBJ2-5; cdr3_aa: CASSSWIRFRNTQETQYF; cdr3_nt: TGTGCCAGCAGCTCCTGGATACGTTTCAGGAATACACAAGAGACCCAGTACTTC
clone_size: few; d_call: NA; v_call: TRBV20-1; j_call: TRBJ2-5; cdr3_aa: CSARDGDWQETQYF; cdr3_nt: TGCAGTGCTAGAGATGGGGACTGGCAAGAGACCCAGTACTTC
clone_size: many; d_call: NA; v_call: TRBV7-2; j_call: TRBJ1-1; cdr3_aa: CASSLRARGSEAFF; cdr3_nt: TGTGCCAGCAGCTTAAGGGCCCGCGGCTCTGAAGCTTTCTTT
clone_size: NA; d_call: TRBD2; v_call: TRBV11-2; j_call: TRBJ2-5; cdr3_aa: CASSLGGGRVETQYF; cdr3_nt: TGTGCCAGCAGCTTAGGCGGGGGTAGGGTAGAGACCCAGTACTTC
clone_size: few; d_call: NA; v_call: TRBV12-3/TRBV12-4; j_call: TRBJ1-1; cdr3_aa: CASSYHGSEAFF; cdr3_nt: TGTGCCAGCAGTTATCACGGATCAGAAGCTTTCTTT
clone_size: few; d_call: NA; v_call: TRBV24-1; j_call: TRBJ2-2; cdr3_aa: CATSDLQGNTGELFF; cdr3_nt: TGTGCCACCAGTGATTTGCAGGGAAACACCGGGGAGCTGTTTTTT
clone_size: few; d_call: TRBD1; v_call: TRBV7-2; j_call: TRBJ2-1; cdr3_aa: CASSHLGQGTYNEQFF; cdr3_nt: TGTGCCAGCAGCCATCTTGGACAGGGGACCTACAATGAGCAGTTCTTC
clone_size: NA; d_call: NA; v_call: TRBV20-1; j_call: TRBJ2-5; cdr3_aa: CSARGALEETQYF; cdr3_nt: TGCAGTGCTAGAGGAGCGCTAGAAGAGACCCAGTACTTC
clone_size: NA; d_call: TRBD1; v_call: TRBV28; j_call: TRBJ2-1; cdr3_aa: CASSRKLHRGQFF; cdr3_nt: TGTGCCAGCAGTCGTAAGCTCCACAGGGGCCAGTTCTTC
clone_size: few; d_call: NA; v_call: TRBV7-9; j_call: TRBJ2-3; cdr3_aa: CASSHLPPGYSTDTQYF; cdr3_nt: TGTGCCAGCAGCCACCTGCCCCCGGGGTATAGCACAGATACGCAGTATTTT
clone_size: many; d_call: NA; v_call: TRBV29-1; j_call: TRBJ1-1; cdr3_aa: CSVGPGQMNTEAFF; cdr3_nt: TGCAGCGTTGGTCCGGGACAAATGAACACTGAAGCTTTCTTT
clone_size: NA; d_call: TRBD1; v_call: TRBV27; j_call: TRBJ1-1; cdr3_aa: CASSEWTGGTEAFF; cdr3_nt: TGTGCCAGCAGTGAATGGACAGGGGGCACTGAAGCTTTCTTT
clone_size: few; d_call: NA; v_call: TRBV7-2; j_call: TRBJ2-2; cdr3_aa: CASSLVWGGELFF; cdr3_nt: TGTGCCAGCAGCTTAGTGTGGGGCGGGGAGCTGTTTTTT
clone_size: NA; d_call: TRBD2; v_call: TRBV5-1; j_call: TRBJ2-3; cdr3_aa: CASNFGLAGGYTDTQYF; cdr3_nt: TGCGCCAGCAACTTCGGACTAGCGGGGGGATACACAGATACGCAGTATTTT
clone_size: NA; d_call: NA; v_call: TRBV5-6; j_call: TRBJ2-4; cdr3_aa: CASSSGTDIQYF; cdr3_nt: TGTGCCAGCAGCTCGGGGACCGACATTCAGTACTTC
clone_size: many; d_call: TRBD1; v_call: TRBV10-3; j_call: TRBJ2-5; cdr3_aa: CAISATGTGQETQYF; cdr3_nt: TGTGCCATCAGTGCCACCGGGACAGGACAAGAGACCCAGTACTTC
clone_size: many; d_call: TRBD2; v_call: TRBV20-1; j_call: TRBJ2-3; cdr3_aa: CSALSGGSTDTQYF; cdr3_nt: TGCAGTGCTCTTAGCGGGGGCAGCACAGATACGCAGTATTTT
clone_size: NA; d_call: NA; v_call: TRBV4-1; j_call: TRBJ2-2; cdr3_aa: CASSQKGGRDTGELFF; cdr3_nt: TGCGCCAGCAGCCAAAAAGGGGGTAGGGACACCGGGGAGCTGTTTTTT
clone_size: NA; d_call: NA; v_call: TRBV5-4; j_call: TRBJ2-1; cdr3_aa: CASSLILTGDEQFF; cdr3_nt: TGTGCCAGCAGCTTGATTTTGACGGGGGATGAGCAGTTCTTC
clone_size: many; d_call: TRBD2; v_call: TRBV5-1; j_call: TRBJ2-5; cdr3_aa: CASSPGLAGGEETQYF; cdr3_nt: TGCGCCAGCAGCCCCGGACTAGCGGGGGGGGAAGAGACCCAGTACTTC
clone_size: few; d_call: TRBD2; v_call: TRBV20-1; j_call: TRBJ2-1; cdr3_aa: CSALAGTHGNEQFF; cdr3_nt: TGCAGTGCTCTAGCGGGGACACATGGTAATGAGCAGTTCTTC
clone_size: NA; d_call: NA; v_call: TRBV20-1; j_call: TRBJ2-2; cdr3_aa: CSAATHRSGELFF; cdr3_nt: TGCAGTGCTGCAACTCATCGGAGCGGGGAGCTGTTTTTT
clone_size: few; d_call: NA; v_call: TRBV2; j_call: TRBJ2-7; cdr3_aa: CASRDTNYEQYF; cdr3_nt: TGTGCCAGCAGGGACACTAACTACGAGCAGTACTTC
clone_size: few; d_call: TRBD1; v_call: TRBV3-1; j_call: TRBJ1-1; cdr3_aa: CASSQSTGGSWLPEAFF; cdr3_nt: TGTGCCAGCAGCCAATCGACAGGGGGCTCTTGGTTGCCTGAAGCTTTCTTT
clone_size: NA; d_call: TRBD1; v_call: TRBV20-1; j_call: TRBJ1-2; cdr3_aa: CSAANDRAYGYTF; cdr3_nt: TGCAGTGCTGCGAATGACAGGGCCTATGGCTACACCTTC
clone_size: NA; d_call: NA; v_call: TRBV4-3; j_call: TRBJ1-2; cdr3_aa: CASSQEALGGFGYTF; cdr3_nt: TGCGCCAGCAGCCAAGAGGCGTTGGGAGGATTTGGCTACACCTTC
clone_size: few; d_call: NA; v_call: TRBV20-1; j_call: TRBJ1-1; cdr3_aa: CSARVEPEAFF; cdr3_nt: TGCAGTGCTAGAGTCGAGCCTGAAGCTTTCTTT
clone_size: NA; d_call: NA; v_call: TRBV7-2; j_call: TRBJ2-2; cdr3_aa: CASSLNGGELFF; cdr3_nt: TGTGCCAGCAGCTTAAACGGGGGCGAGCTGTTTTTT
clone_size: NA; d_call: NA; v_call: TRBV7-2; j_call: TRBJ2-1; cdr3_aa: CASRSPVGRLYNEQFF; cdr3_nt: TGTGCCAGCCGCTCCCCCGTTGGACGGCTGTACAATGAGCAGTTCTTC
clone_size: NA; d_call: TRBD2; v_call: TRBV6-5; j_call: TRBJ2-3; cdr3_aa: CASSWGSSGGSTDTQYF; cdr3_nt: TGTGCCAGCAGTTGGGGGAGTAGCGGGGGAAGCACAGATACGCAGTATTTT
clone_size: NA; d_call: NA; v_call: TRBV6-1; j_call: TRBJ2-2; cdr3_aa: CASSQGDIYTGELFF; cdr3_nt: TGTGCCAGCAGTCAAGGGGACATTTACACCGGGGAGCTGTTTTTT
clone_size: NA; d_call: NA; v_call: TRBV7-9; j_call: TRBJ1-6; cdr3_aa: CASSTTGDNSPLHF; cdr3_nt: TGTGCCAGCAGCACAACAGGAGATAATTCACCCCTCCACTTT
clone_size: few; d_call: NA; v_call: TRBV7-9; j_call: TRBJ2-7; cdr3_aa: CASSAPDKASYEQYF; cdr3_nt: TGTGCCAGCAGCGCCCCCGACAAGGCCTCCTACGAGCAGTACTTC
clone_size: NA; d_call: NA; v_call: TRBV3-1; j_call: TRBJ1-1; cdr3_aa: CASSPISAGWGTEAFF; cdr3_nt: TGTGCCAGCAGCCCGATTTCGGCAGGGTGGGGGACTGAAGCTTTCTTT
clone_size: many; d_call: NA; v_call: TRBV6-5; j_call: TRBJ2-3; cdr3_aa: CASSYSGASTDTQYF; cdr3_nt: TGTGCCAGCAGTTACTCAGGGGCCAGCACAGATACGCAGTATTTT
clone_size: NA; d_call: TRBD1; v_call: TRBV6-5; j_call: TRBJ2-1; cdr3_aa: CASSYSRGLSYNEQFF; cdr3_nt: TGTGCCAGCAGTTACTCTAGGGGGCTTTCCTACAATGAGCAGTTCTTC
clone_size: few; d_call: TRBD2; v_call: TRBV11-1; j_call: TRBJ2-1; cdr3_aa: CTTGTSWGPQFF; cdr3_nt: TGTACCACCGGGACTAGTTGGGGGCCTCAGTTCTTC
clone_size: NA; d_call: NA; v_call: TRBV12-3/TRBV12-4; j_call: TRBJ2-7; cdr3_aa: CASSSLGGYEQYF; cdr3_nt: TGTGCCAGCAGTTCCTTAGGGGGCTACGAGCAGTACTTC
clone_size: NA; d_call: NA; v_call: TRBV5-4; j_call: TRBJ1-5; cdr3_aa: CASSLGTEQNQPQHF; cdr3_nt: TGTGCCAGCAGCTTGGGGACGGAACAAAATCAGCCCCAGCATTTT